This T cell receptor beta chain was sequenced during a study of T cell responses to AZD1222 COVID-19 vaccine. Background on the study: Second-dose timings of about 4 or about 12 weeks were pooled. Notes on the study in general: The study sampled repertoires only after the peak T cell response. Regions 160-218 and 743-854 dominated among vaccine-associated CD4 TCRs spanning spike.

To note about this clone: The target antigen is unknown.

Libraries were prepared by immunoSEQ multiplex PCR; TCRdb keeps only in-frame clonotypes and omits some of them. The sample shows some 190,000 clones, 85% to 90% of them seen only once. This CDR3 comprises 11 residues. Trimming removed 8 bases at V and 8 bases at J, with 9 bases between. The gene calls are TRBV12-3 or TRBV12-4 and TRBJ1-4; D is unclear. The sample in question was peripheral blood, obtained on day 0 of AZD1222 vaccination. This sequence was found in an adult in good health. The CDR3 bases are TGTGCCAGCGGGAATTACGAAAAACTGTTTTTT. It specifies CASGNYEKLFF.